This TCR beta chain is from a study of cytomegalovirus exposure and HLA in healthy donors. In regard to this clone: Its antigen is undetermined.

Regarding the study as a whole: A few V segments could not be told apart, such as TRBV6-2 and TRBV6-3, and were left out. The listing of 150 or so TCR beta chains classed them as cytomegalovirus-associated. Despite most TCR sequences being rare, some public TCRs occurred in many donors.

PCR used 60 Vbeta primers and 13 Jbeta primers. TCRdb's copy holds only in-frame clones and misses some; the assay was immunoSEQ multiplex PCR. The profile covers 120,000 to 150,000 clones, with around 79% appearing a single time and 2.5% to 3.5% taken by the ten largest. The germline V gene encodes CDR1 MDHEN and CDR2 SYDVKM. This CDR3 spans 13 amino acids. The V end was cut by 2 bases, the J end by 4 bases, with 9 bases between. This TCR came from a female donor in good health and CMV-seronegative. The sequencing input was PBMCs. V usage is TRBV28 and J usage is TRBJ2-7; tentatively, D is TRBD2 (6 bases). CDR3 coding DNA: TGTGCCAGCAGTTTAAAAGGAGGGTACGAGCAGTACTTC. Protein: CASSLKGGYEQYF. The complete variable domain, with remaining parts taken from reference TRBV28 and TRBJ2-7, reads DVKVTQSSRYLVKRTGEKVFLECVQDMDHENMFWYRQDPGLGLRLIYFSYDVKMKEKGDIPEGYSVSREKKERFSLILESASTNQTSMYLCASSLKGGYEQYFGPGTRLTVT.